The entry below describes one T cell receptor (beta chain). What it recognizes is unknown. The data were obtained in a study of CD8 T cells in ankylosing spondylitis. Findings of the study overall: Blood of patients with ankylosing spondylitis appeared to be characterized by a TCR beta motif of eight highly homologous variants. Existing reports had already noted some motif variants in reactive arthritis synovial fluid and blood. As reported, disease-linked clones showed significant enrichment in matched ankylosing spondylitis synovial fluid.

The V and J ends lost 6 bases and 4 bases, in that order; junction bases with no gene match: 9. CDR3 size: 15 residues. Each CDR3 protein is one row after TCRdb ran MiXCR on the 5' RACE reads. The sample has 250,000 or so distinct CDR3 sequences, over 9.5% seen once. Material: blood, either unsorted or a sorted T cell fraction (not recorded which). V usage is TRBV12-3 or TRBV12-4 and J usage is TRBJ2-5, with 9 nucleotides matching TRBD1. The clonotype was recovered from a male donor with ankylosing spondylitis or in good health (not recorded which). The CDR3 nucleotides read TGTGCCAGCAGCCCCGCGGGACAGGGTCGAGAGACCCAGTACTTC. It translates to CASSPAGQGRETQYF.